The sequence of this T cell receptor (beta chain) was determined in a study of T cell clonality in common variable immunodeficiency. General study results and limits: Fewer deletions and N-nucleotide insertions were reportedly seen in common variable immunodeficiency TCR beta sequences.

The assay was immunoSEQ multiplex PCR, and TCRdb's table has in-frame clones only and misses some. The table lists around 16,000 clones, with no singletons. Germline V gene lookup returns CDR1 SNHLY and CDR2 FYNNEI. The CDR3 has 14 amino acids. Trimming cost V 7 bases and J 6 bases; bases outside gene matches: 8. A note on this clone: Its antigen remains unidentified. The sequenced fragment ends 3 residues before the CDR3 boundary, so the rest is inferred from the germline J gene.

The receptor was derived from a human donor with common variable immunodeficiency. The chain joins TRBV2 to TRBJ2-2; 7 bases are shared with TRBD1. Sequencing used peripheral blood mononuclear cells. CDR3 DNA (partial): TGTGCCAGCATCTTCGGGACAGCAGCCGGGGAG. Its protein product is CASIFGTAAGE. The whole CDR3 protein reads CASIFGTAAGELFF.